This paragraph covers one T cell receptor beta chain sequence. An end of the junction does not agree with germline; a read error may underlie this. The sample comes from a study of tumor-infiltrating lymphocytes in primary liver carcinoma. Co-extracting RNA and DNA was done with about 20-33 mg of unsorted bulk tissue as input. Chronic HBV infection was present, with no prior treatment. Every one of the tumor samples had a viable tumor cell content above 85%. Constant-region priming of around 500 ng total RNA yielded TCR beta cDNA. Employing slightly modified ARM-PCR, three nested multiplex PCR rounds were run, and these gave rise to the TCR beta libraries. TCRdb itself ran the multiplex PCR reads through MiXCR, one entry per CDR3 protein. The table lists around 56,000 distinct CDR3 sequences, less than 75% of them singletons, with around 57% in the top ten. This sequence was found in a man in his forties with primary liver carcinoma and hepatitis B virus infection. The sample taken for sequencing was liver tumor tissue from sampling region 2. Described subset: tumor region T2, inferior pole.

CDR3 sequence reads: CASSQDHSNQSQHF. CDR3 sequence (DNA): TGCGCCAGTAGCCAAGACCATAGCAATCAGTCCCAGCATTTT. The chain uses TRBV4-3 and TRBJ1-5, with D uncertain. This CDR3 has 14 amino acids. Germline assignment: CDR1 LGHNA and CDR2 YSLEER.